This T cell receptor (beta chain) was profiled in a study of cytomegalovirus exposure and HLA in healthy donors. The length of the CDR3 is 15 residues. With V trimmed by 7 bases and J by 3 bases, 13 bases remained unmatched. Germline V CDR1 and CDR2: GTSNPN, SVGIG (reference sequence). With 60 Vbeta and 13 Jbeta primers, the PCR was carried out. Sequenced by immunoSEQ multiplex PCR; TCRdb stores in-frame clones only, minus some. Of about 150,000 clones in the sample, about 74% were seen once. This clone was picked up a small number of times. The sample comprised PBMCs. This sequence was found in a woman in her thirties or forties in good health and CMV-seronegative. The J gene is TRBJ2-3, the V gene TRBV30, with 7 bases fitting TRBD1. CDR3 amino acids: CASAPTGTSTDTQYF. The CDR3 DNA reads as TGTGCCTCCGCCCCGACAGGGACGTCTACAGATACGCAGTATTTT.